These 26 T cell receptor beta chains were sequenced from one sample in a study of T-cell memory formation after mild COVID-19. Each CDR3 protein gets one entry after TCRdb re-called the 5' RACE reads with MiXCR. The sample consists of about 400,000 distinct CDR3 sequences, around 22% of them appearing once. Sequenced input: PBMCs or a T cell subset sorted from them (not recorded which). These TCRs come from an adult woman who had mild COVID-19 (a few samples of this study predate the infection). Cell type and time point are not known.

The chain recombines TRBV6-6 with TRBJ2-7, with 7 bases that match TRBD2. The CDR3 runs to 14 residues. Germline V gene lookup returns CDR1 MNHNY and CDR2 SVGAGI (reference sequence). Trimming removed 7 bases from V and 2 bases from J; junction bases left unmatched: 8. The CDR3 sequence: CASNGGVIPYEQYF. In DNA, the CDR3 is TGTGCCAGCAATGGGGGGGTAATTCCCTACGAGCAGTACTTC.

For this clonotype: A much larger clone sits a single nucleotide away, making a read error possible. J is TRBJ2-1 and V is TRBV2; D is perhaps TRBD2 (6 bases). CDR3 length equals 14 residues. Trimming pared 7 bases from V and 4 bases from J, leaving 14 bases between. The germline CDR1 and CDR2 sequences are SNHLY and FYNNEI. CDR3 sequence reads: CASTSVRVYNEQFF. The CDR3 DNA reads TGTGCCAGCACTAGCGTGAGGGTTTACAATGAGCAGTTCTTC.

The chain has TRBV7-6 and TRBJ2-5; 7 bases fit TRBD2. The CDR3 length is 15 residues. V was pared by 2 bases and J by 3 bases, with 6 bases of the junction left unmatched. The V gene's germline CDR1 is SGHVS and CDR2 FNYEAQ. In DNA form, the CDR3 reads TGTGCCAGCAGCTTAAGGGACTATCGGGAAGAGACCCAGTACTTC. As protein: CASSLRDYREETQYF.

This clonotype was counted only a few times. The chain is built from TRBV5-1 and TRBJ1-1, with a weak D call TRBD1 (5 bases). Germline lookup yields CDR1 SGHRS and CDR2 YFSETQ. V shed 5 bases and J shed 0 bases, with 14 bases lying between them. The CDR3 contains 15 residues. CDR3 protein: CASRLRGIMNTEAFF. In DNA, the CDR3 is TGCGCCAGCAGGCTTCGGGGGATAATGAACACTGAAGCTTTCTTT.

The chain recombines TRBV27 with TRBJ2-7; D may be TRBD1 (6 bases). CDR1 is MNHEY and CDR2 is SMNVEV in the germline V gene (reference sequence). This CDR3 has 13 residues. The ends were cut back, 5 bases at V and 6 bases at J, with 14 bases in the middle. CDR3 bases: TGTGCCAGCAGTGTATGCAGGGGATGCGAGCAGTACTTC. Its translation: CASSVCRGCEQYF.

The sample holds a few counts of this clonotype. V and J are TRBV5-1 and TRBJ1-4; no definite D call. CDR1 is SGHRS and CDR2 is YFSETQ in the germline V gene. Deletions cut 0 bases from V and 8 bases from J, with 11 bases between. The CDR3 length is 14 residues. For the CDR3, the DNA is TGCGCCAGCAGCTTGGGGACTTTTCCGGAAAAACTGTTTTTT. This codes for CASSLGTFPEKLFF.

The CDR3: CSAKGRGGSYNEQFF. The CDR3 DNA reads TGCAGTGCTAAGGGTCGAGGGGGCTCCTACAATGAGCAGTTCTTC. The chain is built from TRBV20-1 and TRBJ2-1; weak D call: TRBD1 (6 bases). The CDR3 covers 15 residues. Trimming removed 4 bases from V and 0 bases from J, with 13 bases in between. Germline assignment: CDR1 DFQATT and CDR2 SNEGSKA (reference sequence).

The chain links TRBV24-1 to TRBJ2-7; D remains ambiguous. Germline V lookup: CDR1 KGHDR, CDR2 SFDVKD. The length of the CDR3 is 13 residues. V lost 2 bases and J lost 3, with 7 bases in between. The CDR3 bases are TGTGCCACCAGTGATTCCTCGGACTACGAGCAGTACTTC. Translating gives CATSDSSDYEQYF.

The chain links TRBV3-1 to TRBJ2-1; TRBD1 is a possible D gene (5 bases). The CDR3 contains 15 residues. V shed 3 bases and J shed 7 bases, with 16 bases lying between them. Germline assignment: CDR1 LGHDT and CDR2 YNNKEL (reference sequence). The CDR3 is CASSHRAIGVNEQFF. CDR3 DNA: TGTGCCAGCAGCCACAGGGCCATTGGAGTAAATGAGCAGTTCTTC.

The chain employs TRBV6-6 and TRBJ2-7; D gene uncertain. V was pared by 2 bases and J by 2 bases, with 10 bases between. In germline, CDR1 is MNHNY, CDR2 SVGAGI (reference sequence). The CDR3 length is 14 residues. The CDR3 DNA sequence: TGTGCCAGCAGTTACAAGGGTAAGCCCTACGAGCAGTACTTC. This sequence encodes CASSYKGKPYEQYF.

The chain is built from TRBV6-1 and TRBJ1-4; no reliable D call. This CDR3 comprises 15 residues. V was trimmed by 2 bases and J by 6 bases, leaving 13 bases between them. From germline, CDR1 is MNHNS and CDR2 SASEGT. As DNA, the CDR3 is TGTGCCAGCAGTGAATTAGACATCTTAGATGAAAAACTGTTTTTT. It translates to CASSELDILDEKLFF.

This clonotype was seen more than once but under ten times. The V call is TRBV11-2, the J call TRBJ1-3, with D unclear. This CDR3 region has 14 residues. Germline CDR1 is SGHAT and CDR2 is FQNNGV. Trimming took off 3 bases at V and 7 bases at J, with 13 bases between the two ends. CDR3 loop: CASSFSVRSNTIYF. The CDR3 DNA reads as TGTGCCAGCAGCTTTAGTGTTCGATCGAACACCATATATTTT.

This clonotype was seen a handful of times. V usage is TRBV7-6 and J usage is TRBJ2-5, with no clear D. The CDR3 runs to 15 residues. V was shortened by 1 base and J by 1 base, with 10 bases between the two germline ends. CDR1 and CDR2 from the germline V gene are SGHVS and FNYEAQ. The CDR3 sequence is CASSLGNAVQETQYF. CDR3 DNA sequence: TGTGCCAGCAGCTTAGGCAACGCCGTCCAAGAGACCCAGTACTTC. Looking up the rest from reference TRBV7-6 and TRBJ2-5 gives the full variable domain: GAGVSQSPRYKVTKRGQDVALRCDPISGHVSLYWYRQALGQGPEFLTYFNYEAQQDKSGLPNDRFSAERPEGSISTLTIQRTEQRDSAMYRCASSLGNAVQETQYFGPGTRLLVL.

This clonotype was recorded a few times. V gene TRBV6-2 or TRBV6-3 combines with J gene TRBJ1-1, with D possibly TRBD1 on 5 matching bases. The CDR3 is 13 amino acids. Germline V gives CDR1 MNHEY, CDR2 SVGEGT. The V end was cut by 6 bases, the J end by 10 bases, with 18 bases between. CDR3 sequence (DNA): TGTGCCAGCAGCCCAAACCCCAGGGCGAGAGCTTTCTTT. Translated: CASSPNPRARAFF.

This clonotype was observed a handful of times. The chain carries TRBV10-3 and TRBJ2-7, with D uncertain. The CDR3 extends over 13 amino acids. Germline CDR1 and CDR2: ENHRY and SYGVKD. V shed 4 bases and J shed 1 base, with 8 bases lying between them. In DNA form, the CDR3 reads TGTGCCATCAGTGGAACCCCGTCCTACGAGCAGTACTTC. Translating gives CAISGTPSYEQYF.

V is TRBV5-1 and J is TRBJ2-1; 11 positions agree with TRBD2. Germline-derived CDR1 and CDR2 are SGHRS and YFSETQ. V was pared by 4 bases and J by 4 bases, with 13 bases of the junction left unmatched. The CDR3 covers 18 residues. CDR3 nucleotide sequence: TGCGCCAGCAGCCCCCGTGGCATGGGACTAGCGGTATACAATGAGCAGTTCTTC. Protein: CASSPRGMGLAVYNEQFF.

This clonotype was found a few times. J is TRBJ2-1 and V is TRBV6-2 or TRBV6-3, with 11 nucleotides matching TRBD2. The J segment lost 6 bases and the V segment lost 6 bases, leaving 4 bases of the junction unmatched. Germline V gives CDR1 MNHEY, CDR2 SVGEGT. The CDR3 totals 14 residues. CDR3 nucleotides: TGTGCCAGCAGACTAGCGGGAGCTGTCAATGAGCAGTTCTTC. This encodes CASRLAGAVNEQFF.

This clonotype has a count of ten or more. V gene TRBV9 combines with J gene TRBJ2-1, with TRBD2 matching over 9 bases. The CDR3 contains 18 residues. With 4 bases clipped from V and 8 bases from J, the junction kept 19 bases outside the gene matches. CDR1 is SGDLS and CDR2 is YYNGEE in the germline V gene. The CDR3 here is CASSPRAFVAGGPHEQFF. CDR3 DNA sequence: TGTGCCAGCAGCCCGAGGGCATTTGTGGCGGGAGGGCCCCATGAGCAGTTCTTC.

The V call is TRBV7-2, the J call TRBJ2-1; 9 nucleotides match TRBD2. Germline CDR1 and CDR2: SGHTA and FQGNSA. The CDR3 runs 13 residues. The J segment lost 5 bases and the V segment lost 6 bases, leaving 2 bases of the junction unmatched. CDR3 in DNA: TGTGCCAGCAGGCGGGAGGGACACAATGAGCAGTTCTTC. Amino acids: CASRREGHNEQFF.

This clonotype has more than one count but fewer than ten. The V and J genes are TRBV7-9 and TRBJ2-3; D is unresolved. The V gene's germline CDR1 is SEHNR and CDR2 FQNEAQ (reference sequence). The CDR3 is 14 residues long. Trimming took 3 bases from V and 0 from J, leaving 7 bases between them. For the CDR3, the DNA is TGTGCCAGCAGCTTTCATCTTAGCACAGATACGCAGTATTTT. Translated, it gives CASSFHLSTDTQYF.

There are a few counts of this clonotype. The V and J genes are TRBV7-6 and TRBJ2-1; TRBD1 matches at 8 bases. Germline loops: CDR1 SGHVS, CDR2 FNYEAQ. The CDR3 sequence is 16 residues long. Losses at the gene ends were 4 bases for V and 5 bases for J; bases not matched to a gene: 10. CDR3 coding DNA: TGTGCCAGCAGCTCTCCGGACAGGGATAGGAACAATGAGCAGTTCTTC. It translates to CASSSPDRDRNNEQFF.

At least ten counts were recorded for this clonotype. The V call is TRBV5-1, the J call TRBJ1-5; D remains unclear. CDR3 length: 13 amino acids. V lost 0 bases to trimming and J lost 5 bases, with 6 bases between them. Germline V gene data show CDR1 as SGHRS and CDR2 as YFSETQ. For the CDR3, the DNA is TGCGCCAGCAGCTTGGGCACCGATCAGCCCCAGCATTTT. This encodes CASSLGTDQPQHF.

This clonotype was found a few times. V gene TRBV29-1 combines with J gene TRBJ2-5, with D unclear. The CDR3 sequence is 13 residues long. The V gene lost 4 bases and the J gene lost 0 bases, with 9 bases spanning the gap. Germline CDR1 reads SQVTM; CDR2 reads ANQGSEA. CDR3 protein: CSVADGNQETQYF. CDR3 sequence (DNA): TGCAGCGTTGCTGATGGTAACCAAGAGACCCAGTACTTC.

The chain joins TRBV7-2 to TRBJ2-7; D gene unclear. Trimming removed 0 bases at V and 7 bases at J, with 13 bases between. The CDR3 is 14 residues long. Germline CDR1 is SGHTA and CDR2 is FQGNSA. Written as DNA, the CDR3 is TGTGCCAGCAGCTTAGCGCGAGACCTCGGTGAGCAGTACTTC. Its protein product is CASSLARDLGEQYF.

This chain uses TRBV6-6 with TRBJ2-3; 9 bases are a match to TRBD2. Germline lookup yields CDR1 MNHNY and CDR2 SVGAGI (reference sequence). V gave up 9 bases and J gave up 4 bases; unmatched junction bases: 8. The CDR3 totals 14 residues. DNA of the CDR3: TGTGCCAGTAATAGCGGGAGTGGGTCAGATACGCAGTATTTT. It yields the protein CASNSGSGSDTQYF.

J is TRBJ1-1 and V is TRBV6-2 or TRBV6-3; 7 bases match TRBD1. The CDR3 spans 15 residues. CDR1 MNHEY and CDR2 SVGEGT come from the germline V gene. The J segment lost 3 bases and the V segment lost 0 bases, leaving 4 bases of the junction unmatched. The CDR3 spells CASSYSEGADTEAFF. The CDR3 DNA sequence: TGTGCCAGCAGTTACTCGGAGGGGGCGGACACTGAAGCTTTCTTT.